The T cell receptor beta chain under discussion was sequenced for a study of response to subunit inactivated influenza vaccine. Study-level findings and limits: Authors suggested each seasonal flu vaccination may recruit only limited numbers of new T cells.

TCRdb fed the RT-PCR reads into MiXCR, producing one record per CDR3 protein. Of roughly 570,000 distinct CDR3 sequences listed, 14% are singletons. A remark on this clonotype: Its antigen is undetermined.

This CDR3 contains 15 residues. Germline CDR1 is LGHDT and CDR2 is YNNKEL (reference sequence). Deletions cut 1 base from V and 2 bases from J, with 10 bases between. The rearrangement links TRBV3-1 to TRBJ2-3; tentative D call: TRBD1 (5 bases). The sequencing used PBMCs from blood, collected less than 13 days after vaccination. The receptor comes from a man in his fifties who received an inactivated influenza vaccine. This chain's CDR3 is CASSQGGQDTDTQYF. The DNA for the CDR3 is TGTGCCAGCAGCCAAGGAGGACAAGACACAGATACGCAGTATTTT.